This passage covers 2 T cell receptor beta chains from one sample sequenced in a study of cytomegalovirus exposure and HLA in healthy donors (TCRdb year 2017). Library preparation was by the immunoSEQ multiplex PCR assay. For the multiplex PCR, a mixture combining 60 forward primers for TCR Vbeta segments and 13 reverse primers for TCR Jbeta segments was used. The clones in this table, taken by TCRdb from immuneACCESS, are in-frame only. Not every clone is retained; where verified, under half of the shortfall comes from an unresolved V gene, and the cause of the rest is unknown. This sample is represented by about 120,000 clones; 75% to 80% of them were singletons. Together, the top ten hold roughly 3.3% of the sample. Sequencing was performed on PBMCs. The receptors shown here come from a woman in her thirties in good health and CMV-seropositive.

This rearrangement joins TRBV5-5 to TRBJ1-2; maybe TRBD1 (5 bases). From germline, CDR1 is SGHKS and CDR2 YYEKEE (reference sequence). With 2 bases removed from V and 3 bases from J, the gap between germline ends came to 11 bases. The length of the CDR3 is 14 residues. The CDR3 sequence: CASSFTGDHYGYTF. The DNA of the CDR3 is TGTGCCAGCAGCTTCACAGGCGATCACTATGGCTACACCTTC.

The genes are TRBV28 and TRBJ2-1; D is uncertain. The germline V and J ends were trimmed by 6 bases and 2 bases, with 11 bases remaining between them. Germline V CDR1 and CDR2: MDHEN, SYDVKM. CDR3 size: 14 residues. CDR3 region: CASRSPTAYNEQFF. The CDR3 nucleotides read TGTGCCAGCAGGTCCCCCACAGCCTACAATGAGCAGTTCTTC.